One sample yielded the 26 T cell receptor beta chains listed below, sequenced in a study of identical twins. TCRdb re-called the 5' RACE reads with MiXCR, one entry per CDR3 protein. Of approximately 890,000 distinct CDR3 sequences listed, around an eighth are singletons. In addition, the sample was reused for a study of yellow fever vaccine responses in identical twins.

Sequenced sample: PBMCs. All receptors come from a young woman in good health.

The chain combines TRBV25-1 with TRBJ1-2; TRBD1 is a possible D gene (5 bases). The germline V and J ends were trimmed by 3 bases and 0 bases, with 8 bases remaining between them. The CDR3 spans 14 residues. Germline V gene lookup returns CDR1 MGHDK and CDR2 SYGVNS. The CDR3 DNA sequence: TGTGCCAGCAGTGAGCGACAGACTAACTATGGCTACACCTTC. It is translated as CASSERQTNYGYTF.

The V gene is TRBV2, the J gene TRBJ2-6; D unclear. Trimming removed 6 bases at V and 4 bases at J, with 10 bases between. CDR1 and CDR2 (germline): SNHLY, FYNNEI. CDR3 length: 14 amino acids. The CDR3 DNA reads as TGTGCCAGCAGCGCTGTTCACGGGGCCAACGTCCTGACTTTC. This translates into CASSAVHGANVLTF.

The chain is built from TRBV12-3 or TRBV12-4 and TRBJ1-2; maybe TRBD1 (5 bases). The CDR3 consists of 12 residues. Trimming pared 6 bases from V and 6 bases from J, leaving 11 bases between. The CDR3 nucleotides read TGTGCCAGCAGAGGGACTGCGGATGGCTACACCTTC. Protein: CASRGTADGYTF.

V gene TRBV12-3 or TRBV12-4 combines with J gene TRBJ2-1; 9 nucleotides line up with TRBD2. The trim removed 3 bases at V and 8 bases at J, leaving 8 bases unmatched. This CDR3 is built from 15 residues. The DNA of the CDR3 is TGTGCCAGCAGTTTTGGGGAGCGGGGGGTGGATGAGCAGTTCTTC. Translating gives CASSFGERGVDEQFF.

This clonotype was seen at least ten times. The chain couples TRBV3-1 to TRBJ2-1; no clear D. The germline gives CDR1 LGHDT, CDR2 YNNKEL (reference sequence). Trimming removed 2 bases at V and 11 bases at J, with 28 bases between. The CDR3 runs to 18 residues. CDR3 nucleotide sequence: TGTGCCAGCAGCCAACGAACTGGGGTAGGCGGTGACCTCCCAAAGCAGTTCTTC. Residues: CASSQRTGVGGDLPKQFF.

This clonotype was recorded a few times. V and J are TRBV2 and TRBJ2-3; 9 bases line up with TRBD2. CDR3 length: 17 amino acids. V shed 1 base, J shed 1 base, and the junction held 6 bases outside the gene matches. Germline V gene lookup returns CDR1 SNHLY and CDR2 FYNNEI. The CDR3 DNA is TGTGCCAGCAGTGAAGGCAAGAGGACTAGCGGCACAGATACGCAGTATTTT. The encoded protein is CASSEGKRTSGTDTQYF.

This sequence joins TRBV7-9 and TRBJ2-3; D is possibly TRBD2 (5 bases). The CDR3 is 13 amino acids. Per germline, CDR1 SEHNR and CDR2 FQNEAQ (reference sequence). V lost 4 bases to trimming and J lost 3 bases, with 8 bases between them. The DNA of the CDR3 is TGTGCCAGCAGCTCACTAGAAACAGATACGCAGTATTTT. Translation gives CASSSLETDTQYF.

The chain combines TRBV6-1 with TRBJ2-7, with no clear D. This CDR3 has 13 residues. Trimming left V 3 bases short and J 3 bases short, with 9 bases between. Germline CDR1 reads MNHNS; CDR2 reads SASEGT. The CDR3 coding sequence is TGTGCCAGCAGTGAGACATTCGGCTACGAGCAGTACTTC. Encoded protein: CASSETFGYEQYF.

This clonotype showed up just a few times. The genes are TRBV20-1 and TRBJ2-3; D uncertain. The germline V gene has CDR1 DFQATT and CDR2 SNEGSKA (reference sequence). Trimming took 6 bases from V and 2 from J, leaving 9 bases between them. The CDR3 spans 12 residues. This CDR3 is CSATRDTDTQYF. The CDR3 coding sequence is TGCAGTGCCACCCGAGACACAGATACGCAGTATTTT.

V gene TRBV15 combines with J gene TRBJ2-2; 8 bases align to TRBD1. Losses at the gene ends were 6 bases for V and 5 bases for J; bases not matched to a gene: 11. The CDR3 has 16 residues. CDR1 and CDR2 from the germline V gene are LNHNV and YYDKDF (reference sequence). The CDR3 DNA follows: TGTGCCACCAGTAAGACAGGGGTCCTAGGTACCGGGGAGCTGTTTTTT. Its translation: CATSKTGVLGTGELFF.

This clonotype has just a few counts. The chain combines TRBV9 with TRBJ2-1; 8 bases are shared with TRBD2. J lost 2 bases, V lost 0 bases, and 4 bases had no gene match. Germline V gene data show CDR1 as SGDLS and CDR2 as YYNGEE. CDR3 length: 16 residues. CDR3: CASSVAAGVTYNEQFF. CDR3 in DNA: TGTGCCAGCAGCGTAGCAGCGGGAGTTACCTACAATGAGCAGTTCTTC.

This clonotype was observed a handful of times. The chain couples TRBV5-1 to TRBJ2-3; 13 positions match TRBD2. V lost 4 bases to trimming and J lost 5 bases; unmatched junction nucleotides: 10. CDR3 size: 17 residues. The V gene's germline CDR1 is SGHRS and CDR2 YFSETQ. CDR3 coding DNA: TGCGCCAGCAGCCAACTAGCGGGAGGGCCTTCTGGAGATACGCAGTATTTT. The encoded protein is CASSQLAGGPSGDTQYF.

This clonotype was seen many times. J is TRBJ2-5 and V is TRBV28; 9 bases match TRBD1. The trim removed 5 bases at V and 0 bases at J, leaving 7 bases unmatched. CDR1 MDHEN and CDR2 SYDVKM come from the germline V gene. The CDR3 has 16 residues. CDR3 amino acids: CASSGRTGAYQETQYF. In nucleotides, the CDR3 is TGTGCCAGCAGTGGGAGGACAGGGGCATACCAAGAGACCCAGTACTTC.

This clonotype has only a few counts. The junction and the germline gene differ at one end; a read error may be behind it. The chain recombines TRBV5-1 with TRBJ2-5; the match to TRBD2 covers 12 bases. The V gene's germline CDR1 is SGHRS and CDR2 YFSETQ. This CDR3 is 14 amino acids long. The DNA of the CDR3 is TGCGCCAGCAGCTTAGTGACTAGCGGGAGTTATCCCTGCTTC. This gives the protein CASSLVTSGSYPCF.

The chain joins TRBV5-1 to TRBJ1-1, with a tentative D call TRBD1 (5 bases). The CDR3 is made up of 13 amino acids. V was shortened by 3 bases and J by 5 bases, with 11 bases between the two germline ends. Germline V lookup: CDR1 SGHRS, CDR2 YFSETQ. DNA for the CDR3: TGCGCCAGCAGCTACCTAGAGGGGACTGAAGCTTTCTTT. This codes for CASSYLEGTEAFF.

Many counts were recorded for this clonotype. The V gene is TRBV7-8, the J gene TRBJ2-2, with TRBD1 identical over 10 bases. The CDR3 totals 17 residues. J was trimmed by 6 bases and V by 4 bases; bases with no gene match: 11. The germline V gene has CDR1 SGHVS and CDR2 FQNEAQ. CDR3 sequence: CASSSPSGQGTPGELFF. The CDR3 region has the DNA TGTGCCAGCAGCTCGCCCTCGGGACAGGGGACCCCCGGGGAGCTGTTTTTT.

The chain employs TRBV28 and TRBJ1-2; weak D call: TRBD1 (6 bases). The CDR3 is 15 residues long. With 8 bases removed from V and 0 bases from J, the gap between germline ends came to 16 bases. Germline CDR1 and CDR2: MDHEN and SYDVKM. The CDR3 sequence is CASAGGATPNYGYTF. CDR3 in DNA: TGTGCCAGCGCCGGGGGGGCTACTCCTAACTATGGCTACACCTTC.

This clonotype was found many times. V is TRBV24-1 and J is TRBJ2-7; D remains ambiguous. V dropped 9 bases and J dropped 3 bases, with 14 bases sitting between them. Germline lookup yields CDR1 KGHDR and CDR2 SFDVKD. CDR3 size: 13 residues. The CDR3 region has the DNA TGTGCCACCGGTCCATCGGATGGCTACGAGCAGTACTTC. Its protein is CATGPSDGYEQYF.

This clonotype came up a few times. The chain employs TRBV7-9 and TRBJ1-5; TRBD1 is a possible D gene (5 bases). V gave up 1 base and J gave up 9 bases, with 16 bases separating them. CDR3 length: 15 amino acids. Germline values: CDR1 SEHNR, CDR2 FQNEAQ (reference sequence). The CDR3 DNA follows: TGTGCCAGCAGCTTAGTTGGGCAGGGTGTAGGGCCCCAGCATTTT. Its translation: CASSLVGQGVGPQHF. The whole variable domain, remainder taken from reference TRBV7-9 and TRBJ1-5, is DTGVSQNPRHKITKRGQNVTFRCDPISEHNRLYWYRQTLGQGPEFLTYFQNEAQLEKSRLLSDRFSAERPKGSFSTLEIQRTEQGDSAMYLCASSLVGQGVGPQHFGDGTRLSIL.

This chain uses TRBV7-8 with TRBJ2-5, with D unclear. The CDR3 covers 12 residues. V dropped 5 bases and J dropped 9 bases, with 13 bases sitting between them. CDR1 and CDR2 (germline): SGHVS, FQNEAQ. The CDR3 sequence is CASSPPAWAQYF. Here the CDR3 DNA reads TGTGCCAGCAGCCCACCTGCTTGGGCCCAGTACTTC.

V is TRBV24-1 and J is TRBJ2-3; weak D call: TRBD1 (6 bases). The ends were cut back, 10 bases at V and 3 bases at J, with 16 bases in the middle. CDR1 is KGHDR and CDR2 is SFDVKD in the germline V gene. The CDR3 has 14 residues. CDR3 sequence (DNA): TGTGCCACAGCCGGGACACGCCGTACAGATACGCAGTATTTT. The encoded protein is CATAGTRRTDTQYF.

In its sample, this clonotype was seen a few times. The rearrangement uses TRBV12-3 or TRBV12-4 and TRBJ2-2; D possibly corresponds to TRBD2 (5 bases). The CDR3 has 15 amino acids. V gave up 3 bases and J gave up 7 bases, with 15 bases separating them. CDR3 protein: CASSFLARLSGELFF. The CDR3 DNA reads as TGTGCCAGCAGTTTTTTAGCGCGCCTTAGCGGGGAGCTGTTTTTT.

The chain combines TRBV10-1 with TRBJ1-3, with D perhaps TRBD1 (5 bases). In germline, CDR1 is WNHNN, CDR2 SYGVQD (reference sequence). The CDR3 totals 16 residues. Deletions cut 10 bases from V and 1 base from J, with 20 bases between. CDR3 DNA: TGCGCCACCGGGGGGGAACCGGACTCTTCTGGAAACACCATATATTTT. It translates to CATGGEPDSSGNTIYF.

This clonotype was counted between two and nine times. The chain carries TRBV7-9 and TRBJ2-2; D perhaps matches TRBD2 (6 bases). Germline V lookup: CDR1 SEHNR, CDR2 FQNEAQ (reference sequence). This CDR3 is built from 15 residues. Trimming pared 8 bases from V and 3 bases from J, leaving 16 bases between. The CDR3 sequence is CASGTPEADTGELFF. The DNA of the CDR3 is TGTGCCAGCGGGACTCCCGAGGCGGACACCGGGGAGCTGTTTTTT. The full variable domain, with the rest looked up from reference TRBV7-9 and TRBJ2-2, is DTGVSQNPRHKITKRGQNVTFRCDPISEHNRLYWYRQTLGQGPEFLTYFQNEAQLEKSRLLSDRFSAERPKGSFSTLEIQRTEQGDSAMYLCASGTPEADTGELFFGEGSRLTVL.

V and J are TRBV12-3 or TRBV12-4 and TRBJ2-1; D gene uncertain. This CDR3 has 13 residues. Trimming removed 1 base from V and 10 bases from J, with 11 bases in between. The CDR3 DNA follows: TGTGCCAGCAGTTTAGGGTCGGGCTCGGAGCAGTTCTTC. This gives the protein CASSLGSGSEQFF.

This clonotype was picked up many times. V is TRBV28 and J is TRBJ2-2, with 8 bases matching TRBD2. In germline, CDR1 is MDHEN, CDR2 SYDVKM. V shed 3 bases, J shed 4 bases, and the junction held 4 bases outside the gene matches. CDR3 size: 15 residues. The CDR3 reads CASSFRLAGTGELFF. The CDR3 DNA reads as TGTGCCAGCAGTTTTCGGCTAGCGGGCACCGGGGAGCTGTTTTTT.